A single TCR beta chain is shown here with its context. Its antigen is still unknown. Together with a sample-barcoded 5' primer, a J-beta primer mix was included in a second PCR lasting about 7 to 11 cycles. TCRdb reprocessed the 5' RACE reads with MiXCR, giving one entry per CDR3 protein. The sample carries about 830,000 distinct CDR3 sequences, roughly 64% recorded once. The germline V gene encodes CDR1 LNHNV and CDR2 YYDKDF (reference sequence). The CDR3 is 24 residues long. V shed 1 base, J shed 0 bases, and the junction held 26 bases outside the gene matches. This sample was included in a study of blood T cells in healthy people across ages. Whole-study results and caveats: Long-lived donors exceeded aged donors in naive CD4+ cells and diversity. Using unsorted PBMCs precluded a conclusive naive versus antigen-experienced comparison.

The TCR comes from a man aged 30 to 45 in good health. The rearrangement links TRBV15 to TRBJ2-3, with 9 positions matching TRBD2. The sequenced sample was blood. CDR3 nucleotide sequence: TGTGCCACCAGCAGAGGCGGTGGCCATAGCGGGAGCGCTCACTACCCCCTCAGCACAGATACGCAGTATTTT. It translates to CATSRGGGHSGSAHYPLSTDTQYF.